Presented here are 9 T cell receptor beta chains from one specimen sequenced in a study of cytomegalovirus exposure and HLA in healthy donors. Sequenced by immunoSEQ multiplex PCR; TCRdb stores in-frame clones only, minus some. Of 90,000 to 120,000 clones detected, approximately 94% appear once; the ten largest clones hold 0.67%. What was sequenced was PBMCs. The receptors were sampled from a woman aged 18-35 years in good health and CMV-seronegative.

The V call is TRBV4-3, the J call TRBJ1-3; D is perhaps TRBD1 (5 bases). From germline, CDR1 is LGHNA and CDR2 YSLEER. With 4 bases removed from V and 4 bases from J, the gap between germline ends came to 11 bases. CDR3 size: 14 residues. Written as DNA, the CDR3 is TGCGCCAGCAGCCCATCCAGGGCGGGAAACACCATATATTTT. Translating gives CASSPSRAGNTIYF.

The rearrangement links TRBV11-2 to TRBJ2-1, with 10 positions matching TRBD2. Looked up from germline, CDR1 is SGHAT and CDR2 is FQNNGV. Trimming at V came to 4 bases and at J to 10 bases, leaving 7 bases not matched to a gene. There are 14 residues in the CDR3. CDR3 protein: CASSYTSGVGEQFF. The DNA for the CDR3 is TGTGCCAGCAGCTACACTAGCGGGGTCGGGGAGCAGTTCTTC.

For this clone: An end of the junction differs from the germline gene, which may be a read error. The chain couples TRBV6-1 to TRBJ1-6, with unresolved D. CDR1 is MNHNS, CDR2 SASEGT, per germline. The CDR3 extends over 16 amino acids. The CDR3 DNA reads TGTGCCAGCAGCGAAGATCATAGCTCCTATAATTCACCCCTCCACTTT. It is translated as CASSEDHSSYNSPLHF.

This chain joins TRBV5-1 and TRBJ2-1; TRBD2 agrees at 13 bases. The trim removed 0 bases at V and 7 bases at J, leaving 16 bases unmatched. Germline V gene sequence: CDR1 SGHRS, CDR2 YFSETQ. This CDR3 has 20 residues. CDR3 residues: CASSLGFFLGTSGDLNEQFF. CDR3 bases: TGCGCCAGCAGCTTGGGATTCTTTTTGGGGACTAGCGGGGATTTAAATGAGCAGTTCTTC.

The chain uses TRBV9 and TRBJ1-2; TRBD1 might be the D (5 bases). Deletions cut 3 bases from V and 6 bases from J, with 12 bases between. The germline gives CDR1 SGDLS, CDR2 YYNGEE. This CDR3 region has 13 residues. The CDR3 loop is CASSEGTGDGYTF. DNA of the CDR3: TGTGCCAGCAGCGAAGGGACGGGGGATGGCTACACCTTC.

The CDR3: CASSYGTGAYNEQFF. The CDR3 bases are TGTGCCAGCAGTTACGGGACAGGGGCCTACAATGAGCAGTTCTTC. This chain uses TRBV6-5 with TRBJ2-1; TRBD1 matches 10 bases. CDR1 and CDR2 (germline): MNHEY, SVGAGI. The CDR3 spans 15 residues. J gave up 2 bases and V 2 bases, and 0 bases lay outside the gene matches.

This clone was recorded once. This chain joins TRBV9 and TRBJ2-5; possible D gene TRBD1, 5 bases. Germline lookup yields CDR1 SGDLS and CDR2 YYNGEE. The CDR3 length is 14 residues. Trimming pared 7 bases from V and 8 bases from J, leaving 21 bases between. CDR3 region: CASSRTGDLSTQYF. The CDR3 DNA sequence: TGTGCCAGCTCACGTACAGGAGACCTGTCCACCCAGTACTTC.

This sequence joins TRBV11-3 and TRBJ2-1; 15 bases line up with TRBD2. Trimming removed 1 base from V and 10 bases from J; junction bases left unmatched: 5. The CDR3 totals 16 residues. The germline CDR1 and CDR2 sequences are SGHNT and YENEEA. Here the CDR3 reads CASSLGTSGGAWEQFF. The CDR3 DNA reads as TGTGCCAGCAGCTTAGGGACTAGCGGGGGGGCGTGGGAGCAGTTCTTC.

J is TRBJ2-7 and V is TRBV11-1; 7 nucleotides agree with TRBD1. CDR1 is SGHAT, CDR2 FQDESV, per germline (reference sequence). Losses at the gene ends were 4 bases for V and 6 bases for J; bases not matched to a gene: 9. This CDR3 contains 14 residues. The CDR3 loop is CASSSRVTGTEQYF. DNA for the CDR3: TGTGCCAGCAGCTCCCGTGTGACAGGGACCGAGCAGTACTTC.